This record looks at one T cell receptor (beta chain) sequence and its context. Its cognate antigen is unknown. Sequencing was performed with immunoSEQ multiplex PCR; in TCRdb, only in-frame clones are kept and a portion is missing. The table has 15,000 to 20,000 clones, 77% seen once; the top ten hold approximately 1.3%. This sample was included in a study of chemoradiotherapy in HPV16-positive cancers. The length of the CDR3 is 17 residues. J was trimmed by 2 bases and V by 11 bases; bases with no gene match: 12. Germline-derived CDR1 and CDR2 are LNHDA and SQIVND (reference sequence). Findings and caveats of the study: HPV-specific T cells were functionally defined from only a couple of HPV16-positive patients.

The TCR sequence derives from a human donor with HPV-associated anogenital cancer. The chain couples TRBV19 to TRBJ2-6, with 10 bases lining up with TRBD1. This specimen was collected from a patient who underwent chemoradiotherapy. CDR3 sequence reads: CASLGQGGGAGANVLTF. The DNA for the CDR3 is TGTGCCTCCCTCGGACAGGGGGGTGGGGCTGGGGCCAACGTCCTGACTTTC.